This TCR beta chain was recovered during a study of cytomegalovirus exposure and HLA in healthy donors. Study in general: The Caucasian-associated ancestry cluster contained 81% of the approximately 400 genotyped donors.

With 60 Vbeta and 13 Jbeta primers, the PCR was carried out. Profiled with immunoSEQ multiplex PCR; TCRdb holds only in-frame clones, not every one. The repertoire consists of about 250,000 clones, with around 90% occurring once and the leading ten covering about 1.7%. The CDR3 consists of 17 residues. Trimming stripped 0 bases from V and 4 bases from J, with 18 bases between. Germline CDR1 reads MGHDK; CDR2 reads SYGVNS. Study-wide points: An ancestry cluster, one associated with Asian ancestry, reportedly showed fewer N-insertions than the approximately 660-donor mean in a later analysis. Earlier analysis found most TCR beta V segments productive about 90% or about 30% of the time. It emerged from a later analysis that several of the most significant clusters appeared to be linked to common viral pathogens.

A remark on this clone: The antigen is not known.

The sequence was obtained from a girl under 10 years old in good health and CMV-seronegative. Material for sequencing was PBMCs. The chain combines TRBV25-1 with TRBJ2-5; D might be TRBD2 (5 bases). The CDR3 bases are TGTGCCAGCAGTGAATATAGTACTGGATTGGGGAGAGAGACCCAGTACTTC. Its translation: CASSEYSTGLGRETQYF.